The entry that follows covers one T cell receptor beta chain sequence. Its antigen is still unknown. The source material, RNA transcripts, was used to amplify TCR beta CDR3 regions. Primed by the HTBI set, a first-round RT-PCR was run on the TCR CDR3. TCRdb used MiXCR to reprocess the multiplex PCR reads, holding one entry per CDR3 protein. The sample carries about 740,000 distinct CDR3 sequences, 14% recorded once. This record comes from a study of T cells in Graves' hyperthyroidism and ophthalmopathy. At the level of the study: Upon initial diagnosis and before any treatment, peripheral blood was collected. Study-wide results and caveats: Model predictions of ophthalmopathy came a median roughly 6.4 months before onset.

A lack of ophthalmopathy progression within 18 months defined stable Graves' hyperthyroidism. Reasons for excluding patients were uncontrolled infection, other autoimmune disease, pregnancy or lactation. The sample comprised blood. This clonotype originated in a woman between 18 and 29 years old with Graves' hyperthyroidism.

The CDR3 sequence: CASSTGLYGYTF. The CDR3 DNA follows: TGTGCCAGCAGTACAGGACTCTATGGCTACACCTTC. The chain employs TRBV6-4 and TRBJ1-2; D may be TRBD1 (5 bases). This CDR3 contains 12 residues. CDR1 is MRHNA and CDR2 is SNTAGT in the germline V gene. Trimming took off 5 bases at V and 4 bases at J, with 8 bases between the two ends.